This is a list of T cell receptor beta chains from one sample in a study of beta chain features in type 1 diabetes. TCRdb's table, derived via immunoSEQ multiplex PCR, lists solely in-frame clones and lacks some. The table includes 300,000 to 350,000 clones, about 18% detected once. What was sequenced was naive CD4+ T cells from blood. The receptors derive from a young woman in good health. CDR3s include the opening cysteine and the closing phenylalanine or tryptophan. The order of the fields is V gene, CDR3 protein.

TRBV5-1 | CASSPFPQAYEQYF
TRBV7-2 | CASSTLTGNTEAFF
TRBV9 | CASSVGQQQETQYF
TRBV19 | CASSIRGSSYEQYF
TRBV4-1 | CASSQLGRGRNLVMDEQYF
TRBV15 | CATSASRVTVEQFF
TRBV20-1 | CSARADYGYTF
TRBV4-1 | CASSRGPLGPQETQYF
TRBV9 | CASSVGTSGGTTAYNEQFF
TRBV30 | CAWSPKGMRTEAFF
TRBV7-9 | CASSLGLLRDRANTEAFF
TRBV19 | CANTWADSNSYEQYF
TRBV30 | CACKPGHSGSQYF
TRBV30 | CAWSDGGVVNYGYTF
TRBV5-1 | CASSLRGSEQYF
TRBV2 | CASSEDLSEAFF
TRBV7-3 | CASSPSGGSYNEQFF
TRBV4-1 | CASSHGAGGRETQYF
TRBV19 | CASRAPRTVNTEAFF
TRBV6-5 | CASHREPSYNEQFF
TRBV29-1 | CSVGRNTEAFF
TRBV30 | CAWAPPGYNEQFF
TRBV13 | CASSERETQYF